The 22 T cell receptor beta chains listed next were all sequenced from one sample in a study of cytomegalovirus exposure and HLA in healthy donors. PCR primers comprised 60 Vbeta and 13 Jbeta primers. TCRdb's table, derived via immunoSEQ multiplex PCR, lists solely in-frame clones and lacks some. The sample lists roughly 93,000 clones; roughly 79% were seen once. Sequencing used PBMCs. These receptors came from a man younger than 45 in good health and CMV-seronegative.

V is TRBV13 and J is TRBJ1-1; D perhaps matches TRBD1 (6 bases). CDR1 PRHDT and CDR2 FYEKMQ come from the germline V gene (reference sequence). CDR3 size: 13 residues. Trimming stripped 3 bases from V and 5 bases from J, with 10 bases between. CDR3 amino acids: CASSLQGWTEAFF. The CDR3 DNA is TGTGCCAGCAGCTTGCAGGGGTGGACTGAAGCTTTCTTT.

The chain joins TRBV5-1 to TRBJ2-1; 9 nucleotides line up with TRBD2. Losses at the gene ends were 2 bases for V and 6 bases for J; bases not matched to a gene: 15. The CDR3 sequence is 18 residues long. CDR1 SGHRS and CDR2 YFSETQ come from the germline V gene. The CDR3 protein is CASSLGISGSRSLNEQFF. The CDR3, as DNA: TGCGCCAGCAGCTTAGGTATTAGCGGGAGTAGGTCCCTCAATGAGCAGTTCTTC.

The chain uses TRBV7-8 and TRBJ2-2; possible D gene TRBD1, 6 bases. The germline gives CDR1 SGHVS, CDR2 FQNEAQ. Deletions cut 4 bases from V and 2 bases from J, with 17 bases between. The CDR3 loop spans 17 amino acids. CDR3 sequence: CASSYRRDNINTGELFF. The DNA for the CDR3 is TGTGCCAGCAGCTACAGAAGGGACAACATTAACACCGGGGAGCTGTTTTTT.

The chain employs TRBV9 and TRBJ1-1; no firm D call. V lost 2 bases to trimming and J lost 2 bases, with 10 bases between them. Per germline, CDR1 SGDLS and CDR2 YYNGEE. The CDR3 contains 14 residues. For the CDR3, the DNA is TGTGCCAGCAGCGTCCACAGTTTAAACACTGAAGCTTTCTTT. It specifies CASSVHSLNTEAFF. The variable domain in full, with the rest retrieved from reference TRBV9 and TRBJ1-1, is DSGVTQTPKHLITATGQRVTLRCSPRSGDLSVYWYQQSLDQGLQFLIQYYNGEERAKGNILERFSAQQFPDLHSELNLSSLELGDSALYFCASSVHSLNTEAFFGQGTRLTVV.

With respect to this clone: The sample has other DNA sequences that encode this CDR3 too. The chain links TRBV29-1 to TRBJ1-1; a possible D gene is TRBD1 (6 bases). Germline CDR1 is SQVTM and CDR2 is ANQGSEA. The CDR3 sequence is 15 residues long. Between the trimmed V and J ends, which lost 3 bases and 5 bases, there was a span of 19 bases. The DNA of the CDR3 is TGCAGCGTTGAGGTCGGGGGGCGACTGGAGACTGAAGCTTTCTTT. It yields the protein CSVEVGGRLETEAFF.

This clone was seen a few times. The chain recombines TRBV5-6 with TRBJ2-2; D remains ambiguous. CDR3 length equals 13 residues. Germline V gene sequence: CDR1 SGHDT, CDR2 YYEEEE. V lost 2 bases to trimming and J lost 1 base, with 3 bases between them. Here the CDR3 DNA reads TGTGCCAGCAGCTTTATGAACACCGGGGAGCTGTTTTTT. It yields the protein CASSFMNTGELFF.

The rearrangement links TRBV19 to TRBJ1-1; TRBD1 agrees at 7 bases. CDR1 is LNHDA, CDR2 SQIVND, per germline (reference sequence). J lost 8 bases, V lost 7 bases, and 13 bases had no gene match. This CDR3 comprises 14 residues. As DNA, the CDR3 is TGTGCCAGTACCTTAGGGGGCGGCAGCTTCGAAGCTTTCTTT. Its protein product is CASTLGGGSFEAFF. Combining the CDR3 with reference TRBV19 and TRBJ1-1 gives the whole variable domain DGGITQSPKYLFRKEGQNVTLSCEQNLNHDAMYWYRQDPGQGLRLIYYSQIVNDFQKGDIAEGYSVSREKKESFPLTVTSAQKNPTAFYLCASTLGGGSFEAFFGQGTRLTVV.

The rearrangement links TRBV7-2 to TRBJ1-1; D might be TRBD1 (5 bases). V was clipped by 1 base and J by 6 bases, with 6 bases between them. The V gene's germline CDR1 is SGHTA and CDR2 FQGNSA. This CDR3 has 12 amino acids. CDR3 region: CASSLGGPEAFF. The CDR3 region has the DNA TGTGCCAGCAGCTTAGGGGGCCCTGAAGCTTTCTTT.

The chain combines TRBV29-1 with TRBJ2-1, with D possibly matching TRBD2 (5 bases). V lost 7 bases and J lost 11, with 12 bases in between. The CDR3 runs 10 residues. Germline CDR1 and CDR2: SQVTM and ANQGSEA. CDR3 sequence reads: CSAWKRKQFF. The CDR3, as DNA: TGCAGCGCCTGGAAGCGGAAGCAGTTCTTC.

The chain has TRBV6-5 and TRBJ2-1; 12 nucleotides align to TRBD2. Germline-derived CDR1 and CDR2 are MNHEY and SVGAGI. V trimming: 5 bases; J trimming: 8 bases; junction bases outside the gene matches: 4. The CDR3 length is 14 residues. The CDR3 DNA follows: TGTGCCAGCAGTCCTAGCGGGAGGGGCCATGAGCAGTTCTTC. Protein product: CASSPSGRGHEQFF.

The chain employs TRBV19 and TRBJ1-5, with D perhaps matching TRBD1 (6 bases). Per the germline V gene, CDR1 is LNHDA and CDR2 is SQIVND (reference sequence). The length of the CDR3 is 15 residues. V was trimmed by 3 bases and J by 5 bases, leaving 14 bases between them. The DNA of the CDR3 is TGTGCCAGTAGTATTCCCATACAGGGCCATCAGCCCCAGCATTTT. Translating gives CASSIPIQGHQPQHF.

The CDR3 DNA reads as TGTGCCAGCAGTTTTTGGTCTAGCGGATTCACAGATACGCAGTATTTT. Amino acids: CASSFWSSGFTDTQYF. The chain combines TRBV28 with TRBJ2-3; 7 bases map to TRBD2. Germline CDR1 MDHEN, CDR2 SYDVKM. The length of the CDR3 is 16 residues. Trimming removed 3 bases from V and 2 bases from J; junction bases left unmatched: 8.

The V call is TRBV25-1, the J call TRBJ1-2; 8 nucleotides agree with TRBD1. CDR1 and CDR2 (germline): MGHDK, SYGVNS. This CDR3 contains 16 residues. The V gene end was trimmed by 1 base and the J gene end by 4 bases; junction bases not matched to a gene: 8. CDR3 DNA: TGTGCCAGCAGTGAATCTAGGGGACAGGATGGCTATGGCTACACCTTC. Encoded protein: CASSESRGQDGYGYTF.

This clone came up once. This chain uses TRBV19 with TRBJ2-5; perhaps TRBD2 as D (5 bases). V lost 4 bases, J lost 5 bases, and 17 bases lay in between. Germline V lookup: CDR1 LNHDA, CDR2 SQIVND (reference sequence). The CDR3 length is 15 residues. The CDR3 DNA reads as TGTGCCAGTAGTAGCACTAGTCCCGTTGTGGAGACCCAGTACTTC. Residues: CASSSTSPVVETQYF. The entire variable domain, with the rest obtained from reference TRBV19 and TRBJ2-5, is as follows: DGGITQSPKYLFRKEGQNVTLSCEQNLNHDAMYWYRQDPGQGLRLIYYSQIVNDFQKGDIAEGYSVSREKKESFPLTVTSAQKNPTAFYLCASSSTSPVVETQYFGPGTRLLVL.

The CDR3: CASSPTSGRAGELFF. Here the CDR3 DNA reads TGTGCCAGCAGCCCTACTAGCGGGAGGGCCGGGGAGCTGTTTTTT. This sequence joins TRBV11-2 and TRBJ2-2; 13 nucleotides match TRBD2. V shed 5 bases and J 6 bases; nucleotides not matched to a gene: 3. This CDR3 comprises 15 residues. Looked up from germline, CDR1 is SGHAT and CDR2 is FQNNGV.

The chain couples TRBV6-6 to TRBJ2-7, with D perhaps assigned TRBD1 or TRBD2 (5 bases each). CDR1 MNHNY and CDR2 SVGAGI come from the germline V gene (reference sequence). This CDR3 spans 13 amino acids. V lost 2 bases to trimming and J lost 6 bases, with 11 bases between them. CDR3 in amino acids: CASSYGGGGEQYV. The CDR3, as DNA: TGTGCCAGCAGTTACGGGGGTGGGGGCGAGCAGTACGTC.

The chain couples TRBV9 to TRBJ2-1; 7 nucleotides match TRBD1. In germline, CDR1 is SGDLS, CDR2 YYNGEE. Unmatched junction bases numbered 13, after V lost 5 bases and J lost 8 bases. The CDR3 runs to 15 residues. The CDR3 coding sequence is TGTGCCAGCAGTAGGACAGGTTTTTTCTCTGATGAGCAGTTCTTC. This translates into CASSRTGFFSDEQFF.

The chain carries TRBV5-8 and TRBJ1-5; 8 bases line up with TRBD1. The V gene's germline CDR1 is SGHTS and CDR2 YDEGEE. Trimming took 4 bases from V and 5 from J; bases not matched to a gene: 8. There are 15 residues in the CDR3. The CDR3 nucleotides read TGTGCCAGCAGCGGCGGGACAGGCGTCGATCAGCCCCAGCATTTT. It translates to CASSGGTGVDQPQHF.

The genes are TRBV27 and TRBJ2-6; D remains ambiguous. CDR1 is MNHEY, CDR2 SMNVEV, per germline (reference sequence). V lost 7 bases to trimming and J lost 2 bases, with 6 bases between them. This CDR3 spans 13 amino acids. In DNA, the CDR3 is TGTGCCAGCATGGTAGCTGGGGCCAACGTCCTGACTTTC. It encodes CASMVAGANVLTF.

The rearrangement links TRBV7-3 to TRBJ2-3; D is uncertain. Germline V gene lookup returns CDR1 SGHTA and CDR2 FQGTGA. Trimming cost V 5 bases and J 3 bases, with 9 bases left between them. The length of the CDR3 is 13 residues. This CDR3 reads CASSPPSTDTQYF. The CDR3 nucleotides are TGTGCCAGCAGCCCCCCCTCGACAGATACGCAGTATTTT.

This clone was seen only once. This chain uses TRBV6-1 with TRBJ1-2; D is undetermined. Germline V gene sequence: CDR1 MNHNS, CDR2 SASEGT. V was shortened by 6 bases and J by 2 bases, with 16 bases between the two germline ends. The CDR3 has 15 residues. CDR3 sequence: CASRLLIRRNYGYTF. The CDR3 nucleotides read TGTGCCAGCAGACTATTAATAAGGCGAAACTATGGCTACACCTTC.

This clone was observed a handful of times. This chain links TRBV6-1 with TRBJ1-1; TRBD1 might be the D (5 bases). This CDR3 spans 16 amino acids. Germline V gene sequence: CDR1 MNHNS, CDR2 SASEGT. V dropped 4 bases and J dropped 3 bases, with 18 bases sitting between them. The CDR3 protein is CASSGQKTGRYTEAFF. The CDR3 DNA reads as TGTGCCAGCAGTGGACAGAAAACCGGGCGCTACACTGAAGCTTTCTTT.